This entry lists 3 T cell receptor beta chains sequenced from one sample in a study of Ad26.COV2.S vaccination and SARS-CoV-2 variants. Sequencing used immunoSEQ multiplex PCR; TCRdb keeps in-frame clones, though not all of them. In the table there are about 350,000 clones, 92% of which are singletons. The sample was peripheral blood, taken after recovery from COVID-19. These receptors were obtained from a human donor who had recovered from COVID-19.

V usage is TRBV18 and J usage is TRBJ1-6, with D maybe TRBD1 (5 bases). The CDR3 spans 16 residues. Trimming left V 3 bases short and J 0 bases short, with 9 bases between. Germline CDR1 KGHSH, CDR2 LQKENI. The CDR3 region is CASSPYGASYNSPLHF. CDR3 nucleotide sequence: TGTGCCAGCTCACCGTATGGGGCCTCCTATAATTCACCCCTCCACTTT.

CDR3 sequence reads: CASSTAYSNQPQHF. DNA for the CDR3: TGTGCCAGCAGTACCGCTTATAGCAATCAGCCCCAGCATTTT. The rearrangement links TRBV25-1 to TRBJ1-5; D unclear. The CDR3 runs to 14 residues. V was pared by 5 bases and J by 0 bases, with 8 bases between. Germline V gene sequence: CDR1 MGHDK, CDR2 SYGVNS.

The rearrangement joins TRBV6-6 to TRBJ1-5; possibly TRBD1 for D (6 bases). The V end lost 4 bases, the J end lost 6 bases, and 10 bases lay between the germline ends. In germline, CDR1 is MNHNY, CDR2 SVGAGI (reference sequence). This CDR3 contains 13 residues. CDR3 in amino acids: CASSFRGSQPQHF. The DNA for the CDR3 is TGTGCCAGCAGTTTCAGGGGAAGTCAGCCCCAGCATTTT.